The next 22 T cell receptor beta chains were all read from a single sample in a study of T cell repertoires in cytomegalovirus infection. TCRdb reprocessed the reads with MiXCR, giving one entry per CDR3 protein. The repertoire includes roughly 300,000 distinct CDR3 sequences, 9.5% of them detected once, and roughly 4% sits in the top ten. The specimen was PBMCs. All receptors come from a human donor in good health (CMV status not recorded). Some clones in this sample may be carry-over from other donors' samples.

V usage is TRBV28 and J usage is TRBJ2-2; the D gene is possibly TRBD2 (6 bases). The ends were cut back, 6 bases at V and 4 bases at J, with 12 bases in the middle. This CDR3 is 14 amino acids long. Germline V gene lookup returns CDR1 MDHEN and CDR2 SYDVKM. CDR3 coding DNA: TGTGCCAGCAGCCTTGGAGGGCCCACCGGGGAGCTGTTTTTT. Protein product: CASSLGGPTGELFF.

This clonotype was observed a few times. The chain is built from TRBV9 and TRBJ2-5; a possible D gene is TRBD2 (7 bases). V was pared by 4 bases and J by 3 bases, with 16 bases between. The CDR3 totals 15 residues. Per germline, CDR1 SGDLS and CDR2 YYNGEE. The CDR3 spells CASSRAGADKETQYF. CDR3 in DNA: TGTGCCAGCAGCCGGGCGGGGGCAGACAAAGAGACCCAGTACTTC.

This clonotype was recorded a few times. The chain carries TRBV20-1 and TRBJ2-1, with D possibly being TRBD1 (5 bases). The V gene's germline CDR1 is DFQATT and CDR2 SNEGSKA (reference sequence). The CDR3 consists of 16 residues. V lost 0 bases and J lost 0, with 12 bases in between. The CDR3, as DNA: TGCAGTGCTAGAGATGTGGGGCGGAGCTCCTACAATGAGCAGTTCTTC. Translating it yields CSARDVGRSSYNEQFF.

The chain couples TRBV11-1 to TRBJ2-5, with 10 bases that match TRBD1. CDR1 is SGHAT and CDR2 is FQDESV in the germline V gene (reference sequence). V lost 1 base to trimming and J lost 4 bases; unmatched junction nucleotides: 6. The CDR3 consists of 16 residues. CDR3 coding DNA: TGTGCCAGCAGCTTAGGGGACAGGGGTCGAGGAGAGACCCAGTACTTC. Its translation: CASSLGDRGRGETQYF.

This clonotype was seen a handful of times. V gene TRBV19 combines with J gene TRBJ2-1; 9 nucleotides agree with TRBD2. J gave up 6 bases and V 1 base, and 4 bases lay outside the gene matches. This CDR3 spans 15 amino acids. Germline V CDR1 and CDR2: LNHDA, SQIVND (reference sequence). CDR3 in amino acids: CASSIVAGGPNEQFF. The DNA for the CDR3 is TGTGCCAGTAGTATAGTTGCGGGAGGGCCCAATGAGCAGTTCTTC.

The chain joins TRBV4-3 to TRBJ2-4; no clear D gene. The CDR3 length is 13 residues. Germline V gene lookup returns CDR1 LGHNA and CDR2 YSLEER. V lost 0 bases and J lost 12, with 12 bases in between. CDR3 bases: TGCGCCAGCAGCCAAGATTCAGGACGAAATCAGTACTTC. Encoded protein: CASSQDSGRNQYF.

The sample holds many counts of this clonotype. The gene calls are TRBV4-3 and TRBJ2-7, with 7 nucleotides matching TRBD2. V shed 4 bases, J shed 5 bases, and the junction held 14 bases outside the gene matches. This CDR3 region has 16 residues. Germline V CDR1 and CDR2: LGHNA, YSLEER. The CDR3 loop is CASSPRGRAGSHEQYF. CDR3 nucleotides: TGCGCCAGCAGCCCCCGGGGACGAGCGGGAAGCCACGAGCAGTACTTC.

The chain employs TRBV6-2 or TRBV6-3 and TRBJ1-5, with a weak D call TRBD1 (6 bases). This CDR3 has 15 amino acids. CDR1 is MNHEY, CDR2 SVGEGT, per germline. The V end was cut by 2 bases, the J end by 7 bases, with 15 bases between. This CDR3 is CASSYTQGFGQPQHF. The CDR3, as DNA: TGTGCCAGCAGTTACACTCAGGGGTTCGGCCAGCCCCAGCATTTT.

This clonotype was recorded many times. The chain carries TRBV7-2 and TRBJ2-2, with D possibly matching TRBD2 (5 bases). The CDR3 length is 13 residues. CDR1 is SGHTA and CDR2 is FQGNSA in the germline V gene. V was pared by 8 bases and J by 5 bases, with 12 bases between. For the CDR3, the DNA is TGTGCCAGCTCTTTCCGGGGTACCGGGGAGCTGTTTTTT. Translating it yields CASSFRGTGELFF.

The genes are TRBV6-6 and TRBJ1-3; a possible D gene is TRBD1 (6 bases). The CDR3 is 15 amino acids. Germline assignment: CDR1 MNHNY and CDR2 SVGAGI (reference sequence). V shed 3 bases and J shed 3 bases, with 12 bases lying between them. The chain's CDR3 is CASSYQGRGGNTIYF. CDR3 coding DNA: TGTGCCAGCAGTTATCAGGGCAGGGGTGGAAACACCATATATTTT.

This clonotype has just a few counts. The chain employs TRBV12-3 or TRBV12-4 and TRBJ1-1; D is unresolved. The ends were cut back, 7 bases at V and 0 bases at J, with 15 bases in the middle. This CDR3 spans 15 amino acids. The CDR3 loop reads CASTLSGYVNTEAFF. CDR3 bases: TGTGCCAGCACCCTCTCGGGATATGTGAACACTGAAGCTTTCTTT.

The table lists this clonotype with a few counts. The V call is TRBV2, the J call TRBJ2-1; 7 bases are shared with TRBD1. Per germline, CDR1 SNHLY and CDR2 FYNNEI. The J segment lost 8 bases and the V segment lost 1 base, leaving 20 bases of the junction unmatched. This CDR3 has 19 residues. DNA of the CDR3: TGTGCCAGCAGTGAAGTTTCGTTCTTAGGGGGCATGGAGGACTATGAGCAGTTCTTC. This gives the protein CASSEVSFLGGMEDYEQFF.

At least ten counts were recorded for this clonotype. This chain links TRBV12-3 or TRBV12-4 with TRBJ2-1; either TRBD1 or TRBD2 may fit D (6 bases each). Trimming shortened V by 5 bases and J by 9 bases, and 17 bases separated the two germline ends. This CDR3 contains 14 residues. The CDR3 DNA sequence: TGTGCCAGCAGTGTAACAGGGAGGTCTGGTGAGCAGTTCTTC. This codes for CASSVTGRSGEQFF.

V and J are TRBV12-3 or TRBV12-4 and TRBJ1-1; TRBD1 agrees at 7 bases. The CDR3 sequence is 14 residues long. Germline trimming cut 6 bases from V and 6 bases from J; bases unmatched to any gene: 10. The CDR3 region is CASRSRDRGPEAFF. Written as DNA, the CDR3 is TGTGCCAGCAGGTCCCGGGACAGAGGACCTGAAGCTTTCTTT.

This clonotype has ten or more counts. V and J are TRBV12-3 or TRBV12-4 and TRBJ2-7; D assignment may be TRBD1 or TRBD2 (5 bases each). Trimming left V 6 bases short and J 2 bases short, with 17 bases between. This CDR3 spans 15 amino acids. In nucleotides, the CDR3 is TGTGCCAGCAGCCCCTTGTCGGTGGGACCCTACGAGCAGTACTTC. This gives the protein CASSPLSVGPYEQYF.

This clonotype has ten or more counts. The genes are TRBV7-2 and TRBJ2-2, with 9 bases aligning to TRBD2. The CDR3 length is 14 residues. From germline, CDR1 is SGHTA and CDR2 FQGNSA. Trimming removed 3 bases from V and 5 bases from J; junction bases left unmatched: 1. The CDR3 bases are TGTGCCAGCAGCTTGGGACTAGCAACCGGGGAGCTGTTTTTT. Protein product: CASSLGLATGELFF. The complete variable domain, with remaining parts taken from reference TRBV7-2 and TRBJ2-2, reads GAGVSQSPSNKVTEKGKDVELRCDPISGHTALYWYRQSLGQGLEFLIYFQGNSAPDKSGLPSDRFSAERTGGSVSTLTIQRTQQEDSAVYLCASSLGLATGELFFGEGSRLTVL.

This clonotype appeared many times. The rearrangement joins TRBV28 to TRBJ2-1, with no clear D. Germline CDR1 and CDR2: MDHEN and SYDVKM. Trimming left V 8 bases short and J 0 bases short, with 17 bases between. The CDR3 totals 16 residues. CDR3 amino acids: CASGPYEGNSYNEQFF. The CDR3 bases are TGTGCCAGCGGCCCATATGAAGGTAACTCCTACAATGAGCAGTTCTTC.

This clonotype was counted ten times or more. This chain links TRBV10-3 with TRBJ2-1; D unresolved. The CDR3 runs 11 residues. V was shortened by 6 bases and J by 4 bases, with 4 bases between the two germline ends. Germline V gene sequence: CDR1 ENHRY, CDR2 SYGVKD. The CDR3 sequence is CAISTYNEQFF. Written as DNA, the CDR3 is TGTGCCATCAGCACATACAATGAGCAGTTCTTC.

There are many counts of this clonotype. The CDR3 loop is CASSLGGPYEQYF. The DNA of the CDR3 is TGTGCCAGCAGCTTAGGCGGGCCCTACGAGCAGTACTTC. The chain recombines TRBV11-2 with TRBJ2-7; tentatively, D is TRBD2 (5 bases). The CDR3 is made up of 13 amino acids. CDR1 SGHAT and CDR2 FQNNGV come from the germline V gene. V was pared by 1 base and J by 2 bases, with 6 bases between.

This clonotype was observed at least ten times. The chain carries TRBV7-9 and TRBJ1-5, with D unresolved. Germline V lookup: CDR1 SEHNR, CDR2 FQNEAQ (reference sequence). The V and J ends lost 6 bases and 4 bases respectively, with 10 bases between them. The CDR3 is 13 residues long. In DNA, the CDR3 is TGTGCCAGCAGTTATCAAGGGAATCAGCCCCAGCATTTT. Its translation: CASSYQGNQPQHF.

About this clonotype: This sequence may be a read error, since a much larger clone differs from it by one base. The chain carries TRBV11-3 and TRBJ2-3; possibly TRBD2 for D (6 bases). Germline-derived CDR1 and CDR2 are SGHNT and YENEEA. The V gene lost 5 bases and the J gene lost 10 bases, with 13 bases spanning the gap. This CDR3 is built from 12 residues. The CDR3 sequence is CASSQPSAPQYF. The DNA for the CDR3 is TGTGCCAGCAGCCAACCTAGCGCTCCGCAGTATTTT.

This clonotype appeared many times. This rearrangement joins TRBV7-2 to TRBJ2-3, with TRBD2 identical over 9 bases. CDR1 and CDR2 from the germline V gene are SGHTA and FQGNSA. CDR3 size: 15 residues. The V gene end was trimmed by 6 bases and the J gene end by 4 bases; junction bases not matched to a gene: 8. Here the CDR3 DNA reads TGTGCCAGCAGTCCTCTAGCGGGGTTTCCAGATACGCAGTATTTT. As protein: CASSPLAGFPDTQYF.